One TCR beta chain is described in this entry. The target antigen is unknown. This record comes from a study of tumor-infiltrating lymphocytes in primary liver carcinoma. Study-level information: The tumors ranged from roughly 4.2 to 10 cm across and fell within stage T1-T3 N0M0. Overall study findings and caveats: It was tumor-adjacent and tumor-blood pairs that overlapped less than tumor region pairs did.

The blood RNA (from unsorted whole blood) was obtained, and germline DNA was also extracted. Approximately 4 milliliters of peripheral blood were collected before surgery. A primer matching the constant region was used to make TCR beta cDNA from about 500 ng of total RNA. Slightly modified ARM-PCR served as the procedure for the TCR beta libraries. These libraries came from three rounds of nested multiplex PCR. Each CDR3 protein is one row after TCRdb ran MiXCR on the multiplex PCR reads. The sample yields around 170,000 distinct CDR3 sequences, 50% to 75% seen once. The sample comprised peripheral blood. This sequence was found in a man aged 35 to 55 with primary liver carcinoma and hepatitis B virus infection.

The CDR3 DNA reads as TGTGCCAGCAACCCCGGGCCATCGAACACCGGGGAGCTGTTTTTT. This sequence encodes CASNPGPSNTGELFF. The chain carries TRBV12-3 or TRBV12-4 and TRBJ2-2; no definite D call. The CDR3 is 15 residues long. Trimming removed 7 bases from V and 0 bases from J, with 12 bases in between.